Listed here are 10 T cell receptor beta chains from one sample, sequenced in a study of blood T cell repertoires in COVID-19. Assay used: immunoSEQ multiplex PCR; TCRdb lists only in-frame clones, some missing. The sample consists of under 170,000 clones, about 85% of them appearing once. The sample consisted of peripheral blood. The receptors derive from a woman aged 55-69 years with active or convalescent COVID-19.

The J gene is TRBJ2-7, the V gene TRBV9; 7 bases agree with TRBD1. CDR3 length equals 15 residues. Losses at the gene ends were 0 bases for V and 2 bases for J; bases not matched to a gene: 5. Germline CDR1 and CDR2: SGDLS and YYNGEE. The CDR3 nucleotides are TGTGCCAGCAGCGTAGGAGACAGGGCAACCTACGAGCAGTACTTC. This translates into CASSVGDRATYEQYF.

This clone was detected once. V is TRBV19 and J is TRBJ1-2; D remains ambiguous. The CDR3 is 12 amino acids. The germline gives CDR1 LNHDA, CDR2 SQIVND (reference sequence). V lost 5 bases and J 3 bases, leaving 7 bases between the germline ends. CDR3 loop: CASSPSDYGYTF. The CDR3 nucleotides read TGTGCCAGTAGTCCATCGGACTATGGCTACACCTTC.

This chain links TRBV6-5 with TRBJ2-7; 7 nucleotides align to TRBD1. The CDR3 extends over 14 amino acids. Germline V gene sequence: CDR1 MNHEY, CDR2 SVGAGI. The V segment lost 10 bases and the J segment 3 bases; nucleotides outside the gene matches: 12. The CDR3 protein is CATAGQAGGYEQYF. CDR3 nucleotide sequence: TGTGCCACCGCCGGACAGGCTGGGGGCTACGAGCAGTACTTC.

This chain uses TRBV10-3 with TRBJ2-1, with D possibly matching TRBD1 (6 bases). Germline V gives CDR1 ENHRY, CDR2 SYGVKD. The CDR3 consists of 20 residues. Deletions cut 4 bases from V and 0 bases from J, with 25 bases between. CDR3 protein: CAISGMGSQGPQSSYNEQFF. CDR3 sequence (DNA): TGTGCCATCAGTGGAATGGGGTCTCAGGGGCCCCAGAGCTCCTACAATGAGCAGTTCTTC.

This clone appeared once. This chain links TRBV7-9 with TRBJ1-5; 7 positions match TRBD1. Germline-derived CDR1 and CDR2 are SEHNR and FQNEAQ (reference sequence). The length of the CDR3 is 12 residues. The junction had 4 bases not matched to a gene; V was cut back by 5 bases and J by 9 bases. CDR3 residues: CASSQTGPPQHF. CDR3 DNA sequence: TGTGCCAGCAGCCAGACAGGGCCGCCCCAGCATTTT.

The chain couples TRBV6-5 to TRBJ2-3, with a tentative D call TRBD1 (6 bases). Germline assignment: CDR1 MNHEY and CDR2 SVGAGI. Trimming took 10 bases from V and 1 from J, leaving 9 bases between them. The length of the CDR3 is 12 residues. CDR3 nucleotide sequence: TGTGCCACCGAGGGGGGCACAGATACGCAGTATTTT. It codes for CATEGGTDTQYF.

This clone was counted a single time. This chain uses TRBV19 with TRBJ1-2, with D possibly being TRBD1 (6 bases). CDR1 and CDR2 from the germline V gene are LNHDA and SQIVND (reference sequence). V was trimmed by 7 bases and J by 5 bases, leaving 20 bases between them. This CDR3 spans 15 amino acids. CDR3 protein: CASTPPGHRGYGYTF. The CDR3 bases are TGTGCCAGTACCCCACCGGGACACCGCGGGTATGGCTACACCTTC. The entire variable domain, with the rest obtained from reference TRBV19 and TRBJ1-2, is as follows: DGGITQSPKYLFRKEGQNVTLSCEQNLNHDAMYWYRQDPGQGLRLIYYSQIVNDFQKGDIAEGYSVSREKKESFPLTVTSAQKNPTAFYLCASTPPGHRGYGYTFGSGTRLTVV.

CDR3 protein: CASSFTVNGYTF. The CDR3 DNA is TGTGCCAGCAGTTTTACTGTTAATGGCTACACCTTC. The J gene is TRBJ1-2, the V gene TRBV12-3 or TRBV12-4; D is uncertain. The CDR3 covers 12 residues. Trimming removed 3 bases at V and 6 bases at J, with 8 bases between.

This chain uses TRBV14 with TRBJ2-7; 9 bases align to TRBD1. The length of the CDR3 is 20 residues. With 1 base clipped from V and 2 bases from J, the junction kept 18 bases outside the gene matches. The germline CDR1 and CDR2 sequences are SGHDN and FVKESK. The chain's CDR3 is CASSQAPPGTGFNFAYEQYF. The CDR3 DNA sequence: TGTGCCAGCAGCCAAGCACCCCCCGGGACAGGGTTCAATTTCGCCTACGAGCAGTACTTC.

This clone was observed a handful of times. V and J are TRBV12-5 and TRBJ1-1; 11 bases are a match to TRBD1. V dropped 4 bases and J dropped 5; count of bases not matched to a gene: 9. The CDR3 consists of 16 residues. Germline CDR1 is LGHNT and CDR2 is FRNRAP. The chain's CDR3 is CASGYTSGTGGTEAFF. The DNA for the CDR3 is TGTGCTAGTGGTTATACAAGCGGGACAGGGGGAACTGAAGCTTTCTTT.